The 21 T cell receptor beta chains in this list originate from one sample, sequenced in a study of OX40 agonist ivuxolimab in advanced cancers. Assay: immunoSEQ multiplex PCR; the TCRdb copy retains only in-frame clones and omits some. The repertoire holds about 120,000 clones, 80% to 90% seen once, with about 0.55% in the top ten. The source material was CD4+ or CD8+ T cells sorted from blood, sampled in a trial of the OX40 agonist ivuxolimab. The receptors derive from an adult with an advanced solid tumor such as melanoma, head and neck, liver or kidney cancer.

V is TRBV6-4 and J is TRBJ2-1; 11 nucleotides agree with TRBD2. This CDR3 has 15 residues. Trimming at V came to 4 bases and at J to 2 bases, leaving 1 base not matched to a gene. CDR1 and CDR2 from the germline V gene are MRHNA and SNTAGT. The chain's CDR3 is CASSALAGAYNEQFF. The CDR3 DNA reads TGTGCCAGCAGTGCACTAGCGGGGGCCTACAATGAGCAGTTCTTC.

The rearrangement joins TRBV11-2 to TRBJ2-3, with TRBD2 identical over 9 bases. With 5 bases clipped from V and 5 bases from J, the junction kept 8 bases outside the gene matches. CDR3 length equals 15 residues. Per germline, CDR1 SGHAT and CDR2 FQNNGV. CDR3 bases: TGTGCCAGCAGCACAGTAGCGGGGGCAGGAGATACGCAGTATTTT. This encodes CASSTVAGAGDTQYF.

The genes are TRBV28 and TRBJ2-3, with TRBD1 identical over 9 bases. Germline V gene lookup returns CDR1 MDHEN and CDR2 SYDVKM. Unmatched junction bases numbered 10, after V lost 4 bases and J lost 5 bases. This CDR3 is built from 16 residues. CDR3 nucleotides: TGTGCCAGCAGTTCCCCCGCCGGGACAGGGTTAGATACGCAGTATTTT. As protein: CASSSPAGTGLDTQYF.

This chain's CDR3 is CASSLQGLRAFF. The CDR3 DNA reads TGTGCCAGCAGCTTACAGGGATTGAGGGCTTTCTTT. V and J are TRBV7-9 and TRBJ1-1, with D maybe TRBD1 (5 bases). The CDR3 sequence is 12 residues long. V gave up 2 bases and J gave up 11 bases, with 12 bases separating them. CDR1 and CDR2 (germline): SEHNR, FQNEAQ (reference sequence).

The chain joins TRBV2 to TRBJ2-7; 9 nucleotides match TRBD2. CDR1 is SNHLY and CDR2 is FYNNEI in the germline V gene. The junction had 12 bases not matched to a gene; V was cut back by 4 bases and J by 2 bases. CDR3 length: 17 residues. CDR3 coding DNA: TGTGCCAGCAGTGGTCAGCGGGGGGTCCCCCAGGCCTACGAGCAGTACTTC. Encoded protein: CASSGQRGVPQAYEQYF.

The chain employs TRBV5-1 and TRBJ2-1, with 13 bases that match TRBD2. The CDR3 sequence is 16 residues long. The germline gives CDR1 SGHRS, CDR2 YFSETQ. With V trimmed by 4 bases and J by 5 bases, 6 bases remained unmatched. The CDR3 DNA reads TGCGCCAGCAGCCAACTAGCGGGGGGGCCTGACAATGAGCAGTTCTTC. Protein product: CASSQLAGGPDNEQFF.

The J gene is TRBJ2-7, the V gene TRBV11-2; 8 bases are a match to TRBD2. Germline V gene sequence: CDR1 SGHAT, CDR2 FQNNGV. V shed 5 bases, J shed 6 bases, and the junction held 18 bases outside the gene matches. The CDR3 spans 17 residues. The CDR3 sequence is CASSLGRGSRLYFEQYF. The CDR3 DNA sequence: TGTGCCAGCAGCCTCGGGAGGGGCTCCAGGCTTTATTTCGAGCAGTACTTC. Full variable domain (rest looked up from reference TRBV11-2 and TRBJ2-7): EAGVAQSPRYKIIEKRQSVAFWCNPISGHATLYWYQQILGQGPKLLIQFQNNGVVDDSQLPKDRFSAERLKGVDSTLKIQPAKLEDSAVYLCASSLGRGSRLYFEQYFGPGTRLTVT.

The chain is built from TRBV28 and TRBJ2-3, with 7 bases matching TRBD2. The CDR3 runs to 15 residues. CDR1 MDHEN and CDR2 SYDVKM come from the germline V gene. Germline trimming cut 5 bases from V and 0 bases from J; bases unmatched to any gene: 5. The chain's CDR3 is CASSPAGVSTDTQYF. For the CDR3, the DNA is TGTGCCAGCAGTCCTGCGGGGGTGAGCACAGATACGCAGTATTTT. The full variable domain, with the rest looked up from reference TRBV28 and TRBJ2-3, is DVKVTQSSRYLVKRTGEKVFLECVQDMDHENMFWYRQDPGLGLRLIYFSYDVKMKEKGDIPEGYSVSREKKERFSLILESASTNQTSMYLCASSPAGVSTDTQYFGPGTRLTVL.

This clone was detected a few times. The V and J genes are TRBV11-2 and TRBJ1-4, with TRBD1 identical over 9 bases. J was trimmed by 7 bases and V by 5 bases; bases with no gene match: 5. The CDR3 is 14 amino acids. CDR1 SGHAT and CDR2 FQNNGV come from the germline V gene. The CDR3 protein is CASSVGQGGEKLFF. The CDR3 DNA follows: TGTGCCAGCAGCGTGGGACAGGGCGGTGAAAAACTGTTTTTT.

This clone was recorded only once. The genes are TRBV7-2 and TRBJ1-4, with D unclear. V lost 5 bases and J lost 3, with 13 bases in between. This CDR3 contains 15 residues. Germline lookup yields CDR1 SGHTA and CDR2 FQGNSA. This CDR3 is CASSNTGGANEKLFF. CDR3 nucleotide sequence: TGTGCCAGCAGCAACACGGGAGGCGCTAATGAAAAACTGTTTTTT. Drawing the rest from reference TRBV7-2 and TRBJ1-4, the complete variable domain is GAGVSQSPSNKVTEKGKDVELRCDPISGHTALYWYRQSLGQGLEFLIYFQGNSAPDKSGLPSDRFSAERTGGSVSTLTIQRTQQEDSAVYLCASSNTGGANEKLFFGSGTQLSVL.

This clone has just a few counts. CDR3 sequence reads: CASSYGAEAFF. CDR3 bases: TGTGCCAGCAGTTACGGTGCTGAAGCTTTCTTT. The V and J genes are TRBV6-5 and TRBJ1-1; the D is unclear. V was trimmed by 2 bases and J by 6 bases, leaving 4 bases between them. CDR1 and CDR2 from the germline V gene are MNHEY and SVGAGI. The CDR3 runs 11 residues.

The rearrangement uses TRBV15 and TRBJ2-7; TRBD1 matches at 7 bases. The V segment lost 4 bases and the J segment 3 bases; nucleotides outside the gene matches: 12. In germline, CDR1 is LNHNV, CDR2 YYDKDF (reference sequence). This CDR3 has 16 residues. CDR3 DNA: TGTGCCACCAGCAAAAATGACAGGGCTCTTTTCTACGAGCAGTACTTC. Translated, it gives CATSKNDRALFYEQYF.

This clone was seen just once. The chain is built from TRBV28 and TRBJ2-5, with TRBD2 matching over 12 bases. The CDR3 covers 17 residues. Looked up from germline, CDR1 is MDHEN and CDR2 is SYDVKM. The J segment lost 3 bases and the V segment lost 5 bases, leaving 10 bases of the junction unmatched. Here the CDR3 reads CASSTTAASGGEETQYF. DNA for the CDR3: TGTGCCAGCAGTACTACTGCGGCTAGCGGGGGGGAAGAGACCCAGTACTTC.

CDR3 coding DNA: TGTGCCAGCAGCGTAGGAGGCGAAGTCGGTTCACCCCTCCACTTT. This gives the protein CASSVGGEVGSPLHF. The V and J genes are TRBV9 and TRBJ1-6, with D hard to call. The CDR3 runs 15 residues. With 0 bases removed from V and 9 bases from J, the gap between germline ends came to 13 bases. Germline-derived CDR1 and CDR2 are SGDLS and YYNGEE.

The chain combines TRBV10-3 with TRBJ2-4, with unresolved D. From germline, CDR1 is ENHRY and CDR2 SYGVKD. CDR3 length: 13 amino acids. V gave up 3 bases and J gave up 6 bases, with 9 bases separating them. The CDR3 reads CAISDSTGNIQYF. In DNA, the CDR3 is TGTGCCATCAGTGACTCGACTGGAAACATTCAGTACTTC.

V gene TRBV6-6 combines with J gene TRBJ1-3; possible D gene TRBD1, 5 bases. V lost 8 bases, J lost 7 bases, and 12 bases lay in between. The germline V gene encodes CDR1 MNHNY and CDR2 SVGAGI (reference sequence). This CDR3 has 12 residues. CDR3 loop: CASLDRGNTIYF. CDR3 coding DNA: TGTGCCAGCTTAGACCGGGGGAACACCATATATTTT.

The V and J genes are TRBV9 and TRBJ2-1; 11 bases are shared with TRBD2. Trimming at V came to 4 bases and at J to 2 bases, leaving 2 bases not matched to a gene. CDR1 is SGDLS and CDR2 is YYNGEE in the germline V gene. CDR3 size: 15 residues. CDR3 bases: TGTGCCAGCAGCATTAGCGGGGGGGCCTACAATGAGCAGTTCTTC. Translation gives CASSISGGAYNEQFF.

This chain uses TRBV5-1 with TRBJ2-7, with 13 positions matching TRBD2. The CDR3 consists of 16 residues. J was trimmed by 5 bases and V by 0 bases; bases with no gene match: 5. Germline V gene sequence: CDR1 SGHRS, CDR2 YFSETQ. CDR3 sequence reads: CASSLVTSGGAHEQYF. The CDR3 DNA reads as TGCGCCAGCAGCTTGGTTACTAGCGGGGGGGCCCACGAGCAGTACTTC. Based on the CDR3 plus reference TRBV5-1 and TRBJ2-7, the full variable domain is KAGVTQTPRYLIKTRGQQVTLSCSPISGHRSVSWYQQTPGQGLQFLFEYFSETQRNKGNFPGRFSGRQFSNSRSEMNVSTLELGDSALYLCASSLVTSGGAHEQYFGPGTRLTVT.

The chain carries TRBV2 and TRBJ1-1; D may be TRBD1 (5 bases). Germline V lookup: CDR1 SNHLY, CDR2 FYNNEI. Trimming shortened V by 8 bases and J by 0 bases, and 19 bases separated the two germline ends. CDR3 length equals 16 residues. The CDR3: CASCSSKTALNTEAFF. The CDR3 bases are TGTGCCAGCTGTTCCTCAAAGACAGCCCTGAACACTGAAGCTTTCTTT.

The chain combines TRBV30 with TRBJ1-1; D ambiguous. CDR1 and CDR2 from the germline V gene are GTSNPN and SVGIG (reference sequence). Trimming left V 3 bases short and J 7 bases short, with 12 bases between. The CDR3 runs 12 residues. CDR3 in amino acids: CAWRDVRGEAFF. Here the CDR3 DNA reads TGTGCCTGGAGGGACGTCCGGGGTGAAGCTTTCTTT. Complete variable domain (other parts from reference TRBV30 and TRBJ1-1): SQTIHQWPATLVQPVGSPLSLECTVEGTSNPNLYWYRQAAGRGLQLLFYSVGIGQISSEVPQNLSASRPQDRQFILSSKKLLLSDSGFYLCAWRDVRGEAFFGQGTRLTVV.

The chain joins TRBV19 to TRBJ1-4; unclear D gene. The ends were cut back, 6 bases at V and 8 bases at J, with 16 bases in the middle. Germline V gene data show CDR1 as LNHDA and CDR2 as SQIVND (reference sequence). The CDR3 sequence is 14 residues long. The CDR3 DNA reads TGTGCCAGTAGGTCTCAGAGCACATCCGAAAAACTGTTTTTT. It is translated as CASRSQSTSEKLFF.